The clone carrying this TCR beta chain was found many times. The antigen is unknown. CDR1 is SGHRS and CDR2 is YFSETQ in the germline V gene. The length of the CDR3 is 15 residues. V shed 0 bases and J shed 0 bases, with 6 bases lying between them. This specimen comes from a study of CD8 T cells in ankylosing spondylitis. Study-wide results and caveats: The study identified a TCR beta motif of several highly homologous variants that appeared characteristic of ankylosing spondylitis blood.

MiXCR, applied by TCRdb to the 5' RACE reads, yields one record per CDR3 protein. Of fewer than 550,000 distinct CDR3 sequences listed, roughly 5.3% are singletons. Sequences were obtained from blood, either unsorted or a sorted T cell fraction (not recorded which). The source is a male donor with ankylosing spondylitis. This chain joins TRBV5-1 and TRBJ2-2; no reliable D call. This CDR3 is CASSLDATNTGELFF. CDR3 nucleotides: TGCGCCAGCAGCTTGGATGCCACGAACACCGGGGAGCTGTTTTTT.